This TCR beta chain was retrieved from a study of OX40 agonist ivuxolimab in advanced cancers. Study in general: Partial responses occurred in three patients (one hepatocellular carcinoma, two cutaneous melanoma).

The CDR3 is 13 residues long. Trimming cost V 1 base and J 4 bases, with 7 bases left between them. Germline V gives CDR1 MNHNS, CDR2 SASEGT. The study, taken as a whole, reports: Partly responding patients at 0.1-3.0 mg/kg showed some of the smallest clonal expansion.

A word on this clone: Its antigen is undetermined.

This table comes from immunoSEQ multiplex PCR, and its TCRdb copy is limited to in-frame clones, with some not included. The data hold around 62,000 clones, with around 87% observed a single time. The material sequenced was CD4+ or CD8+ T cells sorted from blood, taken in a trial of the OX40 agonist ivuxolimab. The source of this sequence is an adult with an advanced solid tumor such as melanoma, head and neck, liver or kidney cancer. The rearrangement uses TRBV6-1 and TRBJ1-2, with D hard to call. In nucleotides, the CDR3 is TGTGCCAGCAGTGAAGGAGGGTTCTATGGCTACACCTTC. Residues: CASSEGGFYGYTF.